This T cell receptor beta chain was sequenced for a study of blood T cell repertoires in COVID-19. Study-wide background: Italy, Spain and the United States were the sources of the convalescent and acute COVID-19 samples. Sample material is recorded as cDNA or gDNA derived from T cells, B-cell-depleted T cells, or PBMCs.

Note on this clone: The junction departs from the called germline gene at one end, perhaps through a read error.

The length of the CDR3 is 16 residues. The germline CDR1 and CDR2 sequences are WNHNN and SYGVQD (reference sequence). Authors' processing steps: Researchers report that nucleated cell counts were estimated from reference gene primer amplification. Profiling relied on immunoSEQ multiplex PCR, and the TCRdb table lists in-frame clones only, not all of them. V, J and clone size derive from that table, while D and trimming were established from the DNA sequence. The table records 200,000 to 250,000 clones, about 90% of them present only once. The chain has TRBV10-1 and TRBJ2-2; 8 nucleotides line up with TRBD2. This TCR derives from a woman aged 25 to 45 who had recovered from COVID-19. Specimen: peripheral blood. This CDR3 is CARRAGARAVTGELFF. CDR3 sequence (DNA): TGCGCCCGCAGAGCGGGGGCCCGCGCGGTCACCGGGGAGCTGTTTTTT.